Below, one TCR beta chain is given with its context. CDR1 is MNHNY and CDR2 is SVGAGI in the germline V gene (reference sequence). V lost 0 bases to trimming and J lost 4 bases, with 7 bases between them. The CDR3 is made up of 15 amino acids. These data originate in a study of blood T cell repertoires in COVID-19. Turning to the study itself: Samples taken during acute and convalescent COVID-19 were collected in the United States, Italy and Spain.

Profiled with immunoSEQ multiplex PCR; TCRdb holds only in-frame clones, not every one. The sample yields tens of thousands of clones, 88% seen once. Sequenced input: peripheral blood. This chain uses TRBV6-6 with TRBJ2-6; no reliable D call. The origin of this receptor is a man in his sixties with active COVID-19. CDR3 residues: CASSYSSKGANVLTF. The CDR3 DNA sequence: TGTGCCAGCAGTTACTCGAGTAAGGGGGCCAACGTCCTGACTTTC.